This note documents a single TCR beta chain sequence. CDR1 is LNHNV and CDR2 is YYDKDF in the germline V gene (reference sequence). The CDR3 totals 13 residues. With 5 bases removed from V and 6 bases from J, the gap between germline ends came to 10 bases. Time point specified: peripheral blood 6 weeks after treatment start. Profiling relied on immunoSEQ multiplex PCR, and the TCRdb table lists in-frame clones only, not all of them. The data show some 19,000 clones, about 83% seen once. These data are taken from a study of PD-L1 blockade in urothelial cancer. Background on the study: Researchers looked at the blood 3 weeks (second dose) and 6 weeks after treatment began.

This rearrangement joins TRBV15 to TRBJ1-4; the D gene is possibly TRBD1 (6 bases). This receptor was identified in a man aged 50 to 60 with urothelial cancer. This specimen was PBMCs, taken around atezolizumab (anti-PD-L1) treatment. CDR3 DNA: TGTGCCACCAGCCCCCGGACAGATGAAAAACTGTTTTTT. Translating gives CATSPRTDEKLFF.